The following is a TCR beta chain sequence with its context. The CDR3 is made up of 14 amino acids. Germline CDR1 LGHDT, CDR2 YNNKEL (reference sequence). The V end lost 1 base, the J end lost 10 bases, and 11 bases lay between the germline ends. This specimen belongs to a study of blood T cell repertoires in COVID-19. Libraries were prepared by immunoSEQ multiplex PCR; TCRdb keeps only in-frame clonotypes and omits some of them. The table includes 130,000 to 150,000 clones, 87% detected once. V is TRBV3-1 (or the pseudogene TRBV3-2) and J is TRBJ1-6, with D possibly matching TRBD1 (6 bases). The sequence derives from a man aged 55 to 69 who had recovered from COVID-19. Sequencing was performed on PBMCs or T cells enriched from blood (not recorded which). CDR3 protein: CASSQAGAGSPLHF. As DNA, the CDR3 is TGTGCCAGCAGCCAAGCAGGGGCCGGATCACCCCTCCACTTT.